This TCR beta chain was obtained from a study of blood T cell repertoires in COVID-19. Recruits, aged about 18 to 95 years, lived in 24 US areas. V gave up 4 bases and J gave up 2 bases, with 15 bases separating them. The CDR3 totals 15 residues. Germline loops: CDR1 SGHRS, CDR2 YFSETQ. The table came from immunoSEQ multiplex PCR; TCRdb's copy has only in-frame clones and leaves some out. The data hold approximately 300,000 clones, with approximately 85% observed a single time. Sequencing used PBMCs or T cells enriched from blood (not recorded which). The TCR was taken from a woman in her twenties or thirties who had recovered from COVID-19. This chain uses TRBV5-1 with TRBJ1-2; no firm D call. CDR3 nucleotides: TGCGCCAGCAGCCCTAACAGAGGGATGAACTATGGCTACACCTTC. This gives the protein CASSPNRGMNYGYTF.